The clone carrying this T cell receptor beta chain was seen more than once but under ten times. The source of the sample is a study of OX40 agonist ivuxolimab in advanced cancers. The V end was cut by 7 bases, the J end by 5 bases, with 11 bases between. From germline, CDR1 is LNHDA and CDR2 SQIVND (reference sequence). The CDR3 runs 12 residues. Data came from immunoSEQ multiplex PCR; TCRdb stores just in-frame clones and leaves some out. The sample has around 70,000 clones; roughly 85% are singletons. The specimen was CD4+ or CD8+ T cells sorted from blood, collected in a trial of the OX40 agonist ivuxolimab. The rearrangement joins TRBV19 to TRBJ1-1; TRBD1 is a possible D gene (5 bases). This TCR came from an adult with an advanced solid tumor such as melanoma, head and neck, liver or kidney cancer. The CDR3 loop is CASTGGGTEAFF. The CDR3 nucleotides are TGTGCCAGTACCGGGGGAGGGACTGAAGCTTTCTTT.